This TCR beta chain was profiled in a study of PD-L1 blockade in urothelial cancer. Time point here: peripheral blood 6 weeks after treatment start. The J segment lost 3 bases and the V segment lost 1 base, leaving 3 bases of the junction unmatched. This CDR3 region has 14 residues. Germline CDR1 SGDLS, CDR2 YYNGEE. Synthetic analogs of TCR templates were spiked into every PCR. The table came from immunoSEQ multiplex PCR; TCRdb's copy has only in-frame clones and leaves some out. The repertoire includes 46,000 or so clones, around 85% of them detected once, and more than 9% sits in the top ten. The TCR originated in a man aged 60 to 69 with urothelial cancer. V is TRBV9 and J is TRBJ2-5, with 7 bases fitting TRBD1. The material sequenced was PBMCs, taken around atezolizumab (anti-PD-L1) treatment. CDR3 in DNA: TGTGCCAGCAGCGTATTGGGGACAGAAGAGACCCAGTACTTC. Residues: CASSVLGTEETQYF.